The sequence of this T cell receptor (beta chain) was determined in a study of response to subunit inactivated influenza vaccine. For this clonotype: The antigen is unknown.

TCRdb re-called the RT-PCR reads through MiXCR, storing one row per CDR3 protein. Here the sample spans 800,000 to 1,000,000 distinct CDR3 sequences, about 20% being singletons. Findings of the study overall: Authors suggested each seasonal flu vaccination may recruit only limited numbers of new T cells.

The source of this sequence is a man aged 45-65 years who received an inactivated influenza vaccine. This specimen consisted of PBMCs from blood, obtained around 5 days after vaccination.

The CDR3: CASSLGTIAYEQYF. The CDR3 nucleotides read TGTGCCAGCAGTTTAGGGACAATAGCCTACGAGCAGTACTTC. The gene calls are TRBV12-3 or TRBV12-4 and TRBJ2-7; a possible D gene is TRBD1 (5 bases). CDR3 length: 14 amino acids. The ends were cut back, 1 base at V and 2 bases at J, with 9 bases in the middle.